This is a list of T cell receptor beta chains from one sample in a study of OX40 agonist ivuxolimab in advanced cancers. Data came from immunoSEQ multiplex PCR; TCRdb stores just in-frame clones and leaves some out. The table lists around 25,000 clones, 85% to 90% of them singletons. This specimen consisted of CD4+ or CD8+ T cells sorted from blood, obtained in a trial of the OX40 agonist ivuxolimab. Source of these receptors: an adult with an advanced solid tumor such as melanoma, head and neck, liver or kidney cancer. Each CDR3 is given with its conserved first and last residue. A D gene is named only where the DNA matches it firmly.

>TRBD1|TRBV5-4|TRBJ2-7
TGTGCCAGCAGCTCTGGGACAGGCGCCTACGAGCAGTACTTC
CASSSGTGAYEQYF
>NA|TRBV7-9|TRBJ1-4
TGTGCCAGCAGCTTAGCGGATGAAAAACTGTTTTTT
CASSLADEKLFF
>TRBD2|TRBV11-3|TRBJ2-1
TGTGCCAGCAGCACCGGACTTAGCGGGAGCGCCTCCGAGCAGTTCTTC
CASSTGLSGSASEQFF
>NA|TRBV18|TRBJ2-7
TGTGCCAGCTCAACGGGGCGGAGACAAGGCGAGCAGTACTTC
CASSTGRRQGEQYF
>NA|TRBV7-6|TRBJ1-4
TGTGCCAGCAGCTTAAGGGAGGGCGGTAATGAAAAACTGTTTTTT
CASSLREGGNEKLFF
>TRBD1|TRBV27|TRBJ2-5
TGTGCCAGCAGTTTCCTACAGGGGGCAGGAGAAGAGACCCAGTACTTC
CASSFLQGAGEETQYF
>TRBD2|TRBV5-4|TRBJ2-3
TGTGCCAGCAGCCCCAAGACTAGCGGGAGGACAGATACGCAGTATTTT
CASSPKTSGRTDTQYF
>NA|TRBV11-1|TRBJ1-1
TGTGCCAGCAGCTTGTCAGTGAACACTGAAGCTTTCTTT
CASSLSVNTEAFF
>NA|TRBV5-1|TRBJ2-5
TGCGCCAGCAGCGTAGGGACTCAAGAGACCCAGTACTTC
CASSVGTQETQYF
>TRBD2|TRBV7-8|TRBJ2-7
TGTGCCAGCAGCTTAGGCTTAGCGGGAGAATCGGAGCAGTACTTC
CASSLGLAGESEQYF